The 29 T cell receptor beta chains below all came from one sample that was sequenced in a study of T cells in Graves' hyperthyroidism and ophthalmopathy. Researchers amplified the TCR beta CDR3 regions from RNA transcripts. HTBI primers were used for first-round RT-PCR of the TCR CDR3. TCRdb passed the multiplex PCR reads through MiXCR, listing each CDR3 protein once. There are around 600,000 distinct CDR3 sequences in the sample; 15% to 20% occur only once, and around 3.5% lies in the top ten. Sequences were obtained from blood. The receptor source for this set is a woman in her thirties or forties with Graves' ophthalmopathy.

The table lists this clonotype with many counts. This chain uses TRBV28 with TRBJ2-3; 10 bases agree with TRBD1. CDR3 length: 14 amino acids. J lost 4 bases, V lost 7 bases, and 5 bases had no gene match. Germline CDR1 reads MDHEN; CDR2 reads SYDVKM. The CDR3 loop reads CASISGQGSDTQYF. The DNA for the CDR3 is TGTGCCAGCATATCGGGACAGGGGTCAGATACGCAGTATTTT. Complete variable domain (other parts from reference TRBV28 and TRBJ2-3): DVKVTQSSRYLVKRTGEKVFLECVQDMDHENMFWYRQDPGLGLRLIYFSYDVKMKEKGDIPEGYSVSREKKERFSLILESASTNQTSMYLCASISGQGSDTQYFGPGTRLTVL.

This clonotype was seen repeatedly, ten times or more. The chain employs TRBV20-1 and TRBJ2-1; 9 nucleotides match TRBD2. Germline V gene sequence: CDR1 DFQATT, CDR2 SNEGSKA (reference sequence). This CDR3 spans 15 amino acids. V lost 0 bases and J lost 4; bases outside the gene matches: 4. The CDR3 reads CSARDGTSPYNEQFF. CDR3 DNA: TGCAGTGCTAGAGACGGGACTAGCCCATACAATGAGCAGTTCTTC.

This clonotype has a handful of counts. The chain joins TRBV20-1 to TRBJ1-4, with no clear D. V lost 3 bases and J lost 7, with 21 bases in between. CDR3 length equals 16 residues. Germline lookup yields CDR1 DFQATT and CDR2 SNEGSKA (reference sequence). In nucleotides, the CDR3 is TGCAGTGCTAGGATAGGGTCCTCGAGTTCGGGTGAAAAACTGTTTTTT. Translated: CSARIGSSSSGEKLFF.

This clonotype was observed many times. This chain connects TRBV11-2 to TRBJ2-1; D remains ambiguous. Germline V gene data show CDR1 as SGHAT and CDR2 as FQNNGV. V was trimmed by 5 bases and J by 9 bases, leaving 14 bases between them. The length of the CDR3 is 13 residues. This CDR3 is CASSPSGVGEQFF. The CDR3 nucleotides read TGTGCCAGCAGCCCCAGTGGAGTTGGTGAGCAGTTCTTC. Full variable domain (outside the CDR3, taken from reference TRBV11-2 and TRBJ2-1): EAGVAQSPRYKIIEKRQSVAFWCNPISGHATLYWYQQILGQGPKLLIQFQNNGVVDDSQLPKDRFSAERLKGVDSTLKIQPAKLEDSAVYLCASSPSGVGEQFFGPGTRLTVL.

Only a few counts were recorded for this clonotype. V is TRBV28 and J is TRBJ2-5; either TRBD1 or TRBD2 may fit D (6 bases each). The V end was cut by 4 bases, the J end by 1 base, with 7 bases between. There are 13 residues in the CDR3. Germline V gene sequence: CDR1 MDHEN, CDR2 SYDVKM. The CDR3 bases are TGTGCCAGCAGTTGGGGGGCCCAAGAGACCCAGTACTTC. Residues: CASSWGAQETQYF.

This clonotype has only a few counts. This chain uses TRBV12-3 or TRBV12-4 with TRBJ1-2; weak D call: TRBD1 (6 bases). Trimming removed 5 bases from V and 8 bases from J, with 18 bases in between. The CDR3 contains 14 residues. This CDR3 reads CASSRWTVGGGYTF. CDR3 coding DNA: TGTGCCAGCAGTCGTTGGACAGTCGGGGGGGGCTACACCTTC.

This clonotype was recorded at least ten times. This sequence joins TRBV12-3 or TRBV12-4 and TRBJ1-4, with 10 bases identical to TRBD1. V was pared by 4 bases and J by 6 bases, with 5 bases of the junction left unmatched. This CDR3 is 15 amino acids long. This chain's CDR3 is CASSSTGTGDEKLFF. The CDR3 DNA reads TGTGCCAGCAGTTCAACCGGGACAGGGGATGAAAAACTGTTTTTT.

The table lists this clonotype with a few counts. The chain links TRBV10-3 to TRBJ2-1, with 7 bases fitting TRBD2. CDR1 and CDR2 from the germline V gene are ENHRY and SYGVKD. V lost 10 bases to trimming and J lost 8 bases; unmatched junction nucleotides: 20. The CDR3 covers 16 residues. The CDR3: CATQPDLRAGKDEQFF. The CDR3 nucleotides are TGTGCCACCCAGCCCGATTTACGAGCGGGGAAGGATGAGCAGTTCTTC.

The chain uses TRBV6-1 and TRBJ2-3; 9 bases are shared with TRBD2. The CDR3 is 16 residues long. Germline V lookup: CDR1 MNHNS, CDR2 SASEGT. V shed 2 bases and J 1 base; nucleotides not matched to a gene: 4. The CDR3, as DNA: TGTGCCAGCAGTGAACTGGCGGGGGGGCGCACAGATACGCAGTATTTT. Residues: CASSELAGGRTDTQYF.

This clonotype has just a few counts. The rearrangement joins TRBV5-1 to TRBJ2-7, with TRBD2 matching 11 bases. Germline V gene lookup returns CDR1 SGHRS and CDR2 YFSETQ. Trimming removed 4 bases from V and 0 bases from J; junction bases left unmatched: 12. This CDR3 is 18 amino acids long. CDR3 in DNA: TGCGCCAGCAGCCCCATGTCAAACCTAGCGGGGGGCTCCTACGAGCAGTACTTC. It encodes CASSPMSNLAGGSYEQYF.

This sequence joins TRBV11-2 and TRBJ2-3, with 8 bases that match TRBD2. After removal of 3 bases from V and 1 base from J, the junction contained 9 bases not matched to a gene. The CDR3 runs 17 residues. CDR1 and CDR2 (germline): SGHAT, FQNNGV. The CDR3 spells CASSFSLQTSGTDTQYF. Written as DNA, the CDR3 is TGTGCCAGCAGCTTCTCCCTACAGACTAGCGGCACAGATACGCAGTATTTT.

This clonotype was observed a few times. This chain joins TRBV14 and TRBJ2-1; TRBD1 aligns across 7 bases. The CDR3 covers 15 residues. Germline V gene lookup returns CDR1 SGHDN and CDR2 FVKESK. With 4 bases clipped from V and 3 bases from J, the junction kept 6 bases outside the gene matches. CDR3 protein: CASSLGQVYYNEQFF. CDR3 coding DNA: TGTGCCAGCAGCCTCGGACAGGTTTACTACAATGAGCAGTTCTTC.

This clonotype was seen at least ten times. V gene TRBV28 combines with J gene TRBJ2-5, with unresolved D. The CDR3 loop spans 14 amino acids. The germline CDR1 and CDR2 sequences are MDHEN and SYDVKM. The V and J ends lost 5 bases and 5 bases respectively, with 15 bases between them. The CDR3 DNA follows: TGTGCCAGCAGTCTTATCGGGCAAACGGAGACCCAGTACTTC. This translates into CASSLIGQTETQYF. Looking up the rest from reference TRBV28 and TRBJ2-5 gives the full variable domain: DVKVTQSSRYLVKRTGEKVFLECVQDMDHENMFWYRQDPGLGLRLIYFSYDVKMKEKGDIPEGYSVSREKKERFSLILESASTNQTSMYLCASSLIGQTETQYFGPGTRLLVL.

Only a few counts were recorded for this clonotype. The V and J genes are TRBV9 and TRBJ1-3; D is unclear. CDR1 is SGDLS, CDR2 YYNGEE, per germline. CDR3 size: 16 residues. V was clipped by 3 bases and J by 0 bases, with 13 bases between them. The CDR3 coding sequence is TGTGCCAGCAGCGCTGGGTTTTTCAACTCTGGAAACACCATATATTTT. Translation gives CASSAGFFNSGNTIYF.

In this sample, this clonotype turned up a few times. The chain is built from TRBV25-1 and TRBJ2-1, with 12 bases lining up with TRBD1. The CDR3 covers 14 residues. Trimming cost V 1 base and J 10 bases; bases outside gene matches: 2. The germline gives CDR1 MGHDK, CDR2 SYGVNS. For the CDR3, the DNA is TGTGCCAGCAGTGAATGGGACAGGGGGCGAGAGCAGTTCTTC. This translates into CASSEWDRGREQFF.

This clonotype was recorded at least ten times. V gene TRBV20-1 combines with J gene TRBJ2-7, with 8 positions matching TRBD2. This CDR3 is built from 13 residues. Germline V gene sequence: CDR1 DFQATT, CDR2 SNEGSKA (reference sequence). V shed 8 bases and J 1 base; nucleotides not matched to a gene: 7. CDR3 nucleotide sequence: TGCAGTCAAGGGCGGGAGGCATCCTACGAGCAGTACTTC. It specifies CSQGREASYEQYF.

This chain joins TRBV12-5 and TRBJ1-1; D might be TRBD1 (5 bases). Germline V lookup: CDR1 LGHNT, CDR2 FRNRAP. The CDR3 covers 16 residues. Trimming left V 1 base short and J 1 base short, with 13 bases between. Here the CDR3 reads CASGLALGQANTEAFF. The CDR3 DNA sequence: TGTGCTAGTGGTTTGGCTCTAGGACAAGCGAACACTGAAGCTTTCTTT.

This clonotype was recorded at least ten times. The chain links TRBV5-1 to TRBJ1-1; no clear D. V lost 1 base, J lost 8 bases, and 18 bases lay in between. This CDR3 spans 15 amino acids. From germline, CDR1 is SGHRS and CDR2 YFSETQ. Here the CDR3 DNA reads TGCGCCAGCAGCTTGCCAGGCCCGACCGCCACGGAAGCTTTCTTT. Amino acid sequence: CASSLPGPTATEAFF. Full variable domain (missing parts from reference TRBV5-1 and TRBJ1-1): KAGVTQTPRYLIKTRGQQVTLSCSPISGHRSVSWYQQTPGQGLQFLFEYFSETQRNKGNFPGRFSGRQFSNSRSEMNVSTLELGDSALYLCASSLPGPTATEAFFGQGTRLTVV.

This chain uses TRBV5-1 with TRBJ2-1; no clear D gene. The CDR3 extends over 8 amino acids. V gave up 10 bases and J gave up 7 bases, with 3 bases separating them. Per the germline V gene, CDR1 is SGHRS and CDR2 is YFSETQ. CDR3 in amino acids: CAGNEQFF. CDR3 bases: TGCGCCGGAAATGAGCAGTTCTTC.

This clonotype showed up just a few times. This sequence joins TRBV10-3 and TRBJ1-1; D perhaps matches TRBD1 (5 bases). Trimming left V 2 bases short and J 4 bases short, with 11 bases between. The CDR3 is 14 residues long. Germline V gene data show CDR1 as ENHRY and CDR2 as SYGVKD. The CDR3 spells CAISEGGTSTEAFF. The CDR3 nucleotides read TGTGCCATCAGTGAGGGGGGGACGAGCACTGAAGCTTTCTTT.

This sequence joins TRBV20-1 and TRBJ2-2; D is ambiguous. Trimming shortened V by 6 bases and J by 8 bases, and 16 bases separated the two germline ends. The germline gives CDR1 DFQATT, CDR2 SNEGSKA (reference sequence). The CDR3 has 13 amino acids. The CDR3 region has the DNA TGCAGTGCATACGGACCACCCTATGGGGAGCTGTTTTTT. Protein product: CSAYGPPYGELFF.

In its sample, this clonotype was seen many times. CDR3 protein: CASSHPGTGAKETQYF. The CDR3 region has the DNA TGTGCCAGCAGCCACCCCGGGACAGGTGCTAAAGAGACCCAGTACTTC. The rearrangement links TRBV3-1 to TRBJ2-5; 8 bases match TRBD1. Per the germline V gene, CDR1 is LGHDT and CDR2 is YNNKEL (reference sequence). Losses at the gene ends were 3 bases for V and 3 bases for J; bases not matched to a gene: 9. The CDR3 is 16 amino acids.

J is TRBJ1-5 and V is TRBV28; 9 bases map to TRBD1. Germline-derived CDR1 and CDR2 are MDHEN and SYDVKM. The J segment lost 3 bases and the V segment lost 4 bases, leaving 7 bases of the junction unmatched. CDR3 length equals 16 residues. CDR3 in amino acids: CASSSQGASPNQPQHF. The CDR3 nucleotides read TGTGCCAGCAGTTCACAGGGGGCGAGTCCCAATCAGCCCCAGCATTTT.

This clonotype occurred many times. The V gene is TRBV27, the J gene TRBJ2-2; D gene uncertain. CDR3 length: 14 residues. Trimming pared 4 bases from V and 1 base from J, leaving 7 bases between. Germline V gives CDR1 MNHEY, CDR2 SMNVEV (reference sequence). The DNA for the CDR3 is TGTGCCAGCAGTTCAAATAGGAACACCGGGGAGCTGTTTTTT. Translating gives CASSSNRNTGELFF.

This clonotype occurred many times. The chain links TRBV18 to TRBJ2-7, with 11 positions matching TRBD2. CDR1 KGHSH and CDR2 LQKENI come from the germline V gene. This CDR3 has 16 residues. V shed 3 bases and J 0 bases; nucleotides not matched to a gene: 4. The CDR3 region has the DNA TGTGCCAGCTCACCGAAGACTAGCGGGATCTCCTACGAGCAGTACTTC. This gives the protein CASSPKTSGISYEQYF.

This clonotype turned up a few times. The chain employs TRBV10-3 and TRBJ2-3, with a possible D match to TRBD2 (6 bases). Germline values: CDR1 ENHRY, CDR2 SYGVKD. V gave up 4 bases and J gave up 4 bases, with 18 bases separating them. This CDR3 region has 16 residues. The CDR3 sequence: CAISGNSGASSDTQYF. The CDR3 nucleotides read TGTGCCATCAGTGGTAATAGCGGAGCGTCCTCAGATACGCAGTATTTT.

In its sample, this clonotype was seen many times. V is TRBV13 and J is TRBJ2-6, with D tentatively TRBD2 (5 bases). The CDR3 totals 16 residues. CDR1 is PRHDT, CDR2 FYEKMQ, per germline (reference sequence). V shed 0 bases and J shed 4 bases, with 10 bases lying between them. The CDR3 sequence: CASSLGGLSGANVLTF. Written as DNA, the CDR3 is TGTGCCAGCAGCTTAGGCGGACTTTCCGGGGCCAACGTCCTGACTTTC.

In its sample, this clonotype was seen a few times. The CDR3 coding sequence is TGTGCCAGCAGTGAAGCAAATTTAACCGGGACTAGCGGGAGGAGGTCCTACAATGAGCAGTTCTTC. It translates to CASSEANLTGTSGRRSYNEQFF. The J gene is TRBJ2-1, the V gene TRBV2, with 15 bases fitting TRBD2. Germline values: CDR1 SNHLY, CDR2 FYNNEI. V gave up 0 bases and J gave up 1 base; unmatched junction bases: 13. This CDR3 region has 22 residues.

This clonotype was found many times. The V gene is TRBV28, the J gene TRBJ1-2; 8 bases agree with TRBD1. J gave up 5 bases and V 6 bases, and 11 bases lay outside the gene matches. The CDR3 has 15 amino acids. Germline loops: CDR1 MDHEN, CDR2 SYDVKM. The CDR3 is CASSRQGIPGYGYTF. The CDR3 DNA sequence: TGTGCCAGCAGCCGACAGGGGATACCGGGATATGGCTACACCTTC.